The T cell receptor beta chain under discussion was sequenced for a study of beta chain features in type 1 diabetes. The authors reverse transcribed all of the isolated RNA, so sequencing captured expressed TCRB transcripts. The average read count of naive, central memory and regulatory T cell samples was around 3.6 million. Sequencing used immunoSEQ multiplex PCR; TCRdb keeps in-frame clones, though not all of them. The sample has hundreds of thousands of clones; approximately 12% are singletons. Concerning this clone itself: Its target is unknown.

Study observations and caveats: Type 1 diabetes patients had fewer VDJ junction insertions and more deletions. For Type 1 diabetes patients, all four CD4+ subsets carried TCRB CDR3s that were moderately but significantly shorter. A possible short-template PCR bias applies equally to patients and controls.

V lost 3 bases and J lost 6; bases outside the gene matches: 11. There are 16 residues in the CDR3. Germline-derived CDR1 and CDR2 are LNHDA and SQIVND (reference sequence). The chain carries TRBV19 and TRBJ2-3; 8 positions agree with TRBD2. This TCR derives from a young man in good health. Sequences were obtained from naive CD4+ T cells from blood. In DNA form, the CDR3 reads TGTGCCAGTAGTATCCCGGGAGCGGGGGACGATGATACGCAGTATTTT. It encodes CASSIPGAGDDDTQYF.